The 7 T cell receptor beta chains listed next were all sequenced from one sample in a study of T-cell memory formation after mild COVID-19. TCRdb recomputed calls from the 5' RACE reads with MiXCR, one row per CDR3 protein. The data show roughly 400,000 distinct CDR3 sequences, about 20% seen once. The specimen sequenced was PBMCs or a T cell subset sorted from them (not recorded which). These receptors originate from a man younger than 35 who had mild COVID-19 (a few samples of this study predate the infection). Cell type and time point are not known.

This clonotype was counted many times. The chain carries TRBV30 and TRBJ2-5; D ambiguous. Germline values: CDR1 GTSNPN, CDR2 SVGIG (reference sequence). This CDR3 spans 11 amino acids. Trimming took off 4 bases at V and 3 bases at J, with 6 bases between the two ends. The CDR3 loop reads CAWNQEETQYF. CDR3 DNA sequence: TGTGCCTGGAATCAGGAAGAGACCCAGTACTTC.

A few counts support this clonotype. The chain links TRBV28 to TRBJ2-2, with 7 bases fitting TRBD2. The CDR3 length is 14 residues. With V trimmed by 7 bases and J by 3 bases, 5 bases remained unmatched. CDR1 and CDR2 (germline): MDHEN, SYDVKM. The CDR3 region has the DNA TGTGCCAGCACTGGCGGGGGTTACACCGGGGAGCTGTTTTTT. Translation: CASTGGGYTGELFF. Supplemented by reference TRBV28 and TRBJ2-2, the full variable domain reads DVKVTQSSRYLVKRTGEKVFLECVQDMDHENMFWYRQDPGLGLRLIYFSYDVKMKEKGDIPEGYSVSREKKERFSLILESASTNQTSMYLCASTGGGYTGELFFGEGSRLTVL.

The rearrangement joins TRBV10-3 to TRBJ1-5, with D unclear. This CDR3 is 15 amino acids long. V dropped 3 bases and J dropped 7 bases, with 16 bases sitting between them. Germline V gives CDR1 ENHRY, CDR2 SYGVKD. The CDR3 coding sequence is TGTGCCATCAGTGATGGAGGGAGTGGGTTCCAGCCCCAGCATTTT. It translates to CAISDGGSGFQPQHF.

This clonotype was recorded a few times. The chain carries TRBV3-1 and TRBJ2-3; D unclear. This CDR3 has 16 residues. Trimming shortened V by 0 bases and J by 4 bases, and 14 bases separated the two germline ends. Germline V gene data show CDR1 as LGHDT and CDR2 as YNNKEL (reference sequence). CDR3: CASSQDWASSPDTQYF. The CDR3 DNA sequence: TGTGCCAGCAGCCAAGATTGGGCGAGTAGCCCAGATACGCAGTATTTT.

DNA of the CDR3: TGTGCCAGCAGCTTAAGTGCTGGAGGTGAGCAGTTCTTC. As protein: CASSLSAGGEQFF. V gene TRBV7-9 combines with J gene TRBJ2-1; TRBD2 is a possible D gene (5 bases). Germline lookup yields CDR1 SEHNR and CDR2 FQNEAQ (reference sequence). The CDR3 spans 13 residues. Deletions cut 2 bases from V and 9 bases from J, with 11 bases between. Full variable domain (rest looked up from reference TRBV7-9 and TRBJ2-1): DTGVSQNPRHKITKRGQNVTFRCDPISEHNRLYWYRQTLGQGPEFLTYFQNEAQLEKSRLLSDRFSAERPKGSFSTLEIQRTEQGDSAMYLCASSLSAGGEQFFGPGTRLTVL.

The V call is TRBV20-1, the J call TRBJ2-7; 7 positions agree with TRBD2. Germline V gene sequence: CDR1 DFQATT, CDR2 SNEGSKA (reference sequence). This CDR3 has 12 amino acids. V lost 5 bases and J lost 6; bases outside the gene matches: 7. Here the CDR3 DNA reads TGCAGTGCTTGGGGGGGAGGTGTCGAGCAGTACGTC. Amino acids: CSAWGGGVEQYV.

The chain is built from TRBV20-1 and TRBJ1-1; 10 nucleotides match TRBD1. Germline V lookup: CDR1 DFQATT, CDR2 SNEGSKA (reference sequence). CDR3 length equals 14 residues. The trim removed 1 base at V and 3 bases at J, leaving 2 bases unmatched. This CDR3 is CSARGDRGDTEAFF. The CDR3 DNA sequence: TGCAGTGCTAGAGGGGACAGGGGCGACACTGAAGCTTTCTTT.